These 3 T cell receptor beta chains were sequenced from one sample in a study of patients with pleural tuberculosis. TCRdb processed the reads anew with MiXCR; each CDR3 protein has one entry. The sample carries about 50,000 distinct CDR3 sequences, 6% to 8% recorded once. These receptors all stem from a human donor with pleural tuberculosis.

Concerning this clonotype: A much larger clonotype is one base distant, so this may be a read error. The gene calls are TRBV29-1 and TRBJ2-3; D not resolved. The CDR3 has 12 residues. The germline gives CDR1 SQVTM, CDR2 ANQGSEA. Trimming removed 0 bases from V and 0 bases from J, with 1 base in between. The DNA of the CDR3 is TGCAGCGTTGAAGAGAGCACAGATACGCAGTATTTT. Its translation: CSVEESTDTQYF.

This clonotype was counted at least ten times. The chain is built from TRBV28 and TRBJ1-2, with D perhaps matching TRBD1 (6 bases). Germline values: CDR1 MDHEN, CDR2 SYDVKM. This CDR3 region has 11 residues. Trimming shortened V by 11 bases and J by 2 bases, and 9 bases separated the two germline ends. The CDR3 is CAYGGNYGYTF. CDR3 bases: TGTGCCTACGGGGGCAACTATGGCTACACCTTC.

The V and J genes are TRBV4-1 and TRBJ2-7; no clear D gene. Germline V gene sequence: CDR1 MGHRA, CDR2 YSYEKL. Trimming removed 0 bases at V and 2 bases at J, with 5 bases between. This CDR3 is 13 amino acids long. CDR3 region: CASSQERTYEQYF. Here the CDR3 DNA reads TGCGCCAGCAGCCAAGAGAGAACCTACGAGCAGTACTTC.